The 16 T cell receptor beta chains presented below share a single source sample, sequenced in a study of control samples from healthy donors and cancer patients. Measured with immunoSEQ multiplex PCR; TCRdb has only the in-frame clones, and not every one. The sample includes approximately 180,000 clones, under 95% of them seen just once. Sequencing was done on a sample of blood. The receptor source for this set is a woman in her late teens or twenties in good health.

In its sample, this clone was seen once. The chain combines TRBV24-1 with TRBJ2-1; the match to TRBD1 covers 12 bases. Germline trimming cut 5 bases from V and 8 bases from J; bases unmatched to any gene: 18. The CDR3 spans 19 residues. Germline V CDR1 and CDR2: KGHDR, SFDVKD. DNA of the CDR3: TGTGCCACCAGTGTCGGTGGCCAACCGGGACAGGGGGCGCATGATGAGCAGTTCTTC. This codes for CATSVGGQPGQGAHDEQFF.

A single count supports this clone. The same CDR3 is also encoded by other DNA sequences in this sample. This chain's CDR3 is CASSLAQETQYF. The CDR3, as DNA: TGCGCCAGCAGCTTGGCCCAAGAGACCCAGTACTTC. The chain carries TRBV5-1 and TRBJ2-5; D unresolved. CDR3 size: 12 residues. Looked up from germline, CDR1 is SGHRS and CDR2 is YFSETQ. V lost 0 bases, J lost 1 base, and 1 base lay in between.

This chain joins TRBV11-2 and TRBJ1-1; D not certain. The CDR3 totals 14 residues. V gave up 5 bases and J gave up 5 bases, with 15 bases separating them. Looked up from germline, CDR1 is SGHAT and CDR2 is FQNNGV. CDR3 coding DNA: TGTGCCAGCAGCCCACCTATTTCGGGAACTGAAGCTTTCTTT. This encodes CASSPPISGTEAFF.

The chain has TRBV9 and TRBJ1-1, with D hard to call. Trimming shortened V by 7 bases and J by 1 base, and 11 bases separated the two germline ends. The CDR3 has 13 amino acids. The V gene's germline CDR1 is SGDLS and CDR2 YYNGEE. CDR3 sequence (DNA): TGTGCCAGCGCTGAGGACCCGAACACTGAAGCTTTCTTT. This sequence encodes CASAEDPNTEAFF. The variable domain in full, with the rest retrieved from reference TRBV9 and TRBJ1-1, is DSGVTQTPKHLITATGQRVTLRCSPRSGDLSVYWYQQSLDQGLQFLIQYYNGEERAKGNILERFSAQQFPDLHSELNLSSLELGDSALYFCASAEDPNTEAFFGQGTRLTVV.

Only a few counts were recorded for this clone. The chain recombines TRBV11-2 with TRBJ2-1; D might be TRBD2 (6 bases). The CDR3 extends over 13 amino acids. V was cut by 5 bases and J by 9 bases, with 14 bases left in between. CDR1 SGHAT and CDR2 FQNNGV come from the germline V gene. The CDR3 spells CASSPGSLFEQFF. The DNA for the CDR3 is TGTGCCAGCAGCCCCGGGAGTCTCTTTGAGCAGTTCTTC. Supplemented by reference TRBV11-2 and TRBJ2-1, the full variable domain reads EAGVAQSPRYKIIEKRQSVAFWCNPISGHATLYWYQQILGQGPKLLIQFQNNGVVDDSQLPKDRFSAERLKGVDSTLKIQPAKLEDSAVYLCASSPGSLFEQFFGPGTRLTVL.

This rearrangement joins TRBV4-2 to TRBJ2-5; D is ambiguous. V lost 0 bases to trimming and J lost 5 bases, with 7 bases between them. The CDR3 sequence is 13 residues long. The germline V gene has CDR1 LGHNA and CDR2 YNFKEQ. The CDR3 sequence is CASSQESFETQYF. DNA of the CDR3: TGTGCCAGCAGCCAAGAGAGCTTCGAGACCCAGTACTTC.

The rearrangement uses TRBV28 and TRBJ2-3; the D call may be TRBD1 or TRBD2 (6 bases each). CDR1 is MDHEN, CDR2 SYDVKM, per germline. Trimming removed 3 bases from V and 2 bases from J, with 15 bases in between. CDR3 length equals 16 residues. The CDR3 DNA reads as TGTGCCAGCAGTTTCGGGGGCGCAAGTACCACAGATACGCAGTATTTT. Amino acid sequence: CASSFGGASTTDTQYF.

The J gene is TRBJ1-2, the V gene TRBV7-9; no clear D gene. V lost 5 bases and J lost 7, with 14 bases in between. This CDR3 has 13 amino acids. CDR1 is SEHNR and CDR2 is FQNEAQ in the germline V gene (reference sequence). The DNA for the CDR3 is TGTGCCAGCAGCGTCCTAGGCCCCTTTGGCTACACCTTC. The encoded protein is CASSVLGPFGYTF.

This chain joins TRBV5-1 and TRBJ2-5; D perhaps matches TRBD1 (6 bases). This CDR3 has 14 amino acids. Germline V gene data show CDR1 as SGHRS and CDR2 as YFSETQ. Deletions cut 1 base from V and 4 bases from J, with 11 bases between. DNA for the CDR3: TGCGCCAGCAGCTTGCAGACAGGAGGAGAGACCCAGTACTTC. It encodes CASSLQTGGETQYF.

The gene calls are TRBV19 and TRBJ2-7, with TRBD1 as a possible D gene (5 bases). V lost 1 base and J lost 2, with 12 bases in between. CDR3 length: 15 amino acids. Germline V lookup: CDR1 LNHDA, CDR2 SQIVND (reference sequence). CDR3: CASSIVITGPYEQYF. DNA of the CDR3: TGTGCCAGTAGTATAGTAATAACAGGACCCTACGAGCAGTACTTC.

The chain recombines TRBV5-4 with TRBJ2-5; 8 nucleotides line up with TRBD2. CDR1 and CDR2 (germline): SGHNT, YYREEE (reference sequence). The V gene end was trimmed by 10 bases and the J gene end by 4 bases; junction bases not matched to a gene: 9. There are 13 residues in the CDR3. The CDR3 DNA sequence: TGTGCCGCTTATTTCCGGGGGGGAGAGACCCAGTACTTC. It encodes CAAYFRGGETQYF.

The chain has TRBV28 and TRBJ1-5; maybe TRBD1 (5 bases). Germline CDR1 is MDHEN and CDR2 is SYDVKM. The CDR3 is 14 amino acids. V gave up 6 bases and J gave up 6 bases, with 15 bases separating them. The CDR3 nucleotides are TGTGCCAGCAGGCCCCCGGGGGAAGGTCAGCCCCAGCATTTT. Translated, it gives CASRPPGEGQPQHF.

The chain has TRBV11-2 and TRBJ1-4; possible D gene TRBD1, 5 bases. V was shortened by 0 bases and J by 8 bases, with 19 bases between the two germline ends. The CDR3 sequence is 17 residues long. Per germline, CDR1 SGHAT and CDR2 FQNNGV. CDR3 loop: CASSLDAGTHIGEKLFF. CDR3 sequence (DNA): TGTGCCAGCAGCTTAGACGCCGGGACCCATATAGGGGAAAAACTGTTTTTT. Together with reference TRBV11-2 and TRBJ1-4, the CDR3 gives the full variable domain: EAGVAQSPRYKIIEKRQSVAFWCNPISGHATLYWYQQILGQGPKLLIQFQNNGVVDDSQLPKDRFSAERLKGVDSTLKIQPAKLEDSAVYLCASSLDAGTHIGEKLFFGSGTQLSVL.

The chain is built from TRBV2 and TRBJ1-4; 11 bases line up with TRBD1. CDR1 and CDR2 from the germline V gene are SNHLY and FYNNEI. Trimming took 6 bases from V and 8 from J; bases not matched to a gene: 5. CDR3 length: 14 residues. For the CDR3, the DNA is TGTGCCAGCAGAAGGACAGGGGGCGAAGAAAAACTGTTTTTT. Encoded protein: CASRRTGGEEKLFF.

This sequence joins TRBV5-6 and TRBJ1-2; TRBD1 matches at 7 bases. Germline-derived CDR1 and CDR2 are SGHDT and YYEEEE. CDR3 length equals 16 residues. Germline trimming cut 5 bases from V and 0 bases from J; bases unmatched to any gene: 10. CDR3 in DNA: TGTGCCAGCAGATTGAGTGGGACAGTCTCTAACTATGGCTACACCTTC. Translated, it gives CASRLSGTVSNYGYTF.

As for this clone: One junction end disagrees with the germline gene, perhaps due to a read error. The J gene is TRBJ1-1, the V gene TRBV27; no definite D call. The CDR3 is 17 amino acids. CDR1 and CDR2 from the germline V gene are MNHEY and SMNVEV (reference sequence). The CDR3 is CASRLYSYSGGNTEAFF. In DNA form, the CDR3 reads TGTGCCAGCAGGTTATACTCTTATTCGGGAGGGAACACTGAAGCTTTCTTT.